Below are 24 T cell receptor beta chains sequenced from a single sample in a study of blood T cell repertoires in COVID-19. Generated by immunoSEQ multiplex PCR, the TCRdb table keeps only in-frame clones and is missing some. The sample holds approximately 290,000 clones, approximately 83% seen once. The sequenced sample was peripheral blood. Every receptor here comes from a person between 65 and 79 years old with COVID-19, enrolled during active disease.

The V gene is TRBV5-6, the J gene TRBJ1-1, with 10 bases aligning to TRBD1. Germline values: CDR1 SGHDT, CDR2 YYEEEE. CDR3 length equals 16 residues. The junction had 7 bases not matched to a gene; V was cut back by 4 bases and J by 1 base. The CDR3 sequence is CASSAGTGVGNTEAFF. CDR3 nucleotide sequence: TGTGCCAGCAGCGCCGGGACAGGGGTAGGGAACACTGAAGCTTTCTTT.

CDR3 sequence (DNA): TGTGCCAGCAGTTCGCGCTACGAGCAGTACTTC. Protein sequence: CASSSRYEQYF. The chain has TRBV6-5 and TRBJ2-7; the D is unclear. Germline loops: CDR1 MNHEY, CDR2 SVGAGI. V was trimmed by 4 bases and J by 3 bases, leaving 4 bases between them. The CDR3 sequence is 11 residues long.

As for this clone: Compared with germline, one end of the junction differs, possibly owing to a read error. Other DNA sequences in this sample translate to the same CDR3. The chain carries TRBV4-1 and TRBJ2-1, with 8 bases fitting TRBD2. In germline, CDR1 is MGHRA, CDR2 YSYEKL. CDR3 length: 18 amino acids. CDR3 DNA sequence: TGCGCCAGCAGCCAAGAAGTCGTGGCGGGGGGTTCCTATAATGAGCAGTTCTTC. As protein: CASSQEVVAGGSYNEQFF.

This clone turned up a few times. The chain recombines TRBV6-5 with TRBJ1-3; 9 nucleotides line up with TRBD1. Unmatched junction bases numbered 5, after V lost 6 bases and J lost 2 bases. This CDR3 has 15 residues. Germline loops: CDR1 MNHEY, CDR2 SVGAGI. CDR3 region: CASRGQGVTGNTIYF. The CDR3 DNA follows: TGTGCCAGCAGGGGACAGGGTGTTACTGGAAACACCATATATTTT.

The V gene is TRBV6-2 or TRBV6-3, the J gene TRBJ2-1, with D perhaps TRBD2 (6 bases). The V and J ends lost 4 bases and 11 bases respectively, with 12 bases between them. The CDR3 is 12 amino acids. Per germline, CDR1 MNHEY and CDR2 SVGEGT. Written as DNA, the CDR3 is TGTGCCAGCAGTTCCACGGGACTCCAGCAGTTCTTC. Translating gives CASSSTGLQQFF.

V usage is TRBV19 and J usage is TRBJ1-5; 8 bases map to TRBD1. This CDR3 is 17 amino acids long. CDR1 is LNHDA, CDR2 SQIVND, per germline (reference sequence). The V gene end was trimmed by 3 bases and the J gene end by 0 bases; junction bases not matched to a gene: 7. CDR3 DNA: TGTGCCAGTAGTATTGGTACAGGGGGGGATAGCAATCAGCCCCAGCATTTT. Protein: CASSIGTGGDSNQPQHF.

V is TRBV5-4 and J is TRBJ1-1, with a weak D call TRBD1 (6 bases). With 6 bases removed from V and 7 bases from J, the gap between germline ends came to 22 bases. This CDR3 is built from 15 residues. Germline CDR1 SGHNT, CDR2 YYREEE (reference sequence). DNA for the CDR3: TGTGCCAGCAACACCCAAACAGGGACCCCTAATGAAGCTTTCTTT. It translates to CASNTQTGTPNEAFF.

The rearrangement joins TRBV7-2 to TRBJ1-4; 7 nucleotides match TRBD1. Germline V CDR1 and CDR2: SGHTA, FQGNSA. The trim removed 0 bases at V and 4 bases at J, leaving 2 bases unmatched. There are 15 residues in the CDR3. The CDR3 loop reads CASSLAGTDNEKLFF. In DNA form, the CDR3 reads TGTGCCAGCAGCTTAGCAGGGACAGATAATGAAAAACTGTTTTTT.

The chain recombines TRBV3-1 (or the pseudogene TRBV3-2) with TRBJ2-7, with 7 positions matching TRBD1. Germline V CDR1 and CDR2: LGHDT, YNNKEL (reference sequence). V lost 4 bases, J lost 3 bases, and 21 bases stayed unmatched. This CDR3 contains 19 residues. CDR3 sequence reads: CASSPHFPGTETVDYEQYF. The DNA for the CDR3 is TGTGCCAGCAGCCCCCATTTCCCCGGGACAGAAACCGTGGACTACGAGCAGTACTTC.

The chain couples TRBV9 to TRBJ2-2; 7 bases fit TRBD2. V dropped 3 bases and J dropped 6; count of bases not matched to a gene: 5. This CDR3 spans 14 amino acids. Germline V gene sequence: CDR1 SGDLS, CDR2 YYNGEE. CDR3 amino acids: CASSASGAAGELFF. The DNA of the CDR3 is TGTGCCAGCAGCGCTAGCGGAGCCGCCGGGGAGCTGTTTTTT.

The chain combines TRBV29-1 with TRBJ2-1, with D possibly matching TRBD2 (5 bases). Germline CDR1 is SQVTM and CDR2 is ANQGSEA. The CDR3 length is 17 residues. Trimming took off 2 bases at V and 1 base at J, with 18 bases between the two ends. The CDR3 loop reads CSVESGSSRQSYNEQFF. The DNA of the CDR3 is TGCAGCGTTGAATCCGGCTCTAGCCGACAATCCTACAATGAGCAGTTCTTC.

The V and J genes are TRBV5-1 and TRBJ2-5, with 9 bases identical to TRBD2. The V gene end was trimmed by 4 bases and the J gene end by 7 bases; junction bases not matched to a gene: 8. Looked up from germline, CDR1 is SGHRS and CDR2 is YFSETQ. CDR3 length equals 14 residues. The CDR3 DNA sequence: TGCGCCAGCAGCGCGGGGGGGGGCCCCCGGACCCAGTACTTC. Translation: CASSAGGGPRTQYF.

The chain links TRBV7-9 to TRBJ2-7, with 9 bases aligning to TRBD2. This CDR3 is 13 amino acids long. V shed 6 bases, J shed 5 bases, and the junction held 5 bases outside the gene matches. The germline gives CDR1 SEHNR, CDR2 FQNEAQ (reference sequence). The CDR3 reads CASRVSGSDEQYF. The CDR3 nucleotides are TGTGCCAGCAGGGTTAGCGGGAGTGACGAGCAGTACTTC.

CDR3 amino acids: CASSTPGGSSAGELFF. For the CDR3, the DNA is TGTGCCAGCAGCACTCCGGGCGGGAGCTCCGCCGGGGAGCTGTTTTTT. The chain combines TRBV7-3 with TRBJ2-2, with 7 nucleotides matching TRBD2. The CDR3 runs 16 residues. J lost 6 bases, V lost 5 bases, and 12 bases had no gene match. Germline CDR1 is SGHTA and CDR2 is FQGTGA.

In DNA form, the CDR3 reads TGCGCCAGCAGCTGGGGACAGGGGAAGGGTGAAAAACTGTTTTTT. It is translated as CASSWGQGKGEKLFF. This chain links TRBV5-1 with TRBJ1-4; TRBD1 matches 10 bases. Germline V gene data show CDR1 as SGHRS and CDR2 as YFSETQ. V lost 3 bases and J lost 7; bases outside the gene matches: 6. The CDR3 totals 15 residues. The full variable domain, rest sourced from reference TRBV5-1 and TRBJ1-4, is KAGVTQTPRYLIKTRGQQVTLSCSPISGHRSVSWYQQTPGQGLQFLFEYFSETQRNKGNFPGRFSGRQFSNSRSEMNVSTLELGDSALYLCASSWGQGKGEKLFFGSGTQLSVL.

The CDR3 DNA is TGTGCCAGCAGTCGTAAAAGGGGAGGCGGCGACAATCAGCCCCAGCATTTT. This encodes CASSRKRGGGDNQPQHF. The genes are TRBV27 and TRBJ1-5, with D perhaps matching TRBD1 (5 bases). V lost 5 bases and J 3 bases, leaving 20 bases between the germline ends. Germline V CDR1 and CDR2: MNHEY, SMNVEV (reference sequence). The CDR3 sequence is 17 residues long.

This rearrangement joins TRBV27 to TRBJ1-1, with TRBD1 matching 8 bases. The V segment lost 0 bases and the J segment 4 bases; nucleotides outside the gene matches: 4. The germline gives CDR1 MNHEY, CDR2 SMNVEV (reference sequence). The CDR3 runs 15 residues. The chain's CDR3 is CASSLSRTGSTEAFF. CDR3 DNA: TGTGCCAGCAGTTTATCCCGGACAGGGAGCACTGAAGCTTTCTTT.

This chain connects TRBV11-2 to TRBJ2-1, with D maybe TRBD2 (5 bases). Trimming shortened V by 5 bases and J by 0 bases, and 14 bases separated the two germline ends. CDR1 is SGHAT, CDR2 FQNNGV, per germline. The CDR3 runs 16 residues. The CDR3 here is CASSGGLSFSYNEQFF. DNA of the CDR3: TGTGCCAGCAGCGGCGGACTGTCCTTCTCCTACAATGAGCAGTTCTTC.

The chain combines TRBV4-1 with TRBJ2-3, with D tentatively TRBD1 (6 bases). CDR1 is MGHRA, CDR2 YSYEKL, per germline. This CDR3 region has 14 residues. V shed 7 bases and J shed 0 bases, with 11 bases lying between them. CDR3 in amino acids: CASTTGHSTDTQYF. As DNA, the CDR3 is TGCGCCAGCACTACAGGGCATAGCACAGATACGCAGTATTTT.

The gene calls are TRBV11-2 and TRBJ2-2; D might be TRBD1 (5 bases). Looked up from germline, CDR1 is SGHAT and CDR2 is FQNNGV. The CDR3 loop spans 16 amino acids. V shed 6 bases and J shed 6 bases, with 20 bases lying between them. CDR3 in amino acids: CASSPYRSVEAGELFF. In nucleotides, the CDR3 is TGTGCCAGCAGTCCATACAGGAGTGTTGAAGCCGGGGAGCTGTTTTTT. The entire variable domain, with the rest obtained from reference TRBV11-2 and TRBJ2-2, is as follows: EAGVAQSPRYKIIEKRQSVAFWCNPISGHATLYWYQQILGQGPKLLIQFQNNGVVDDSQLPKDRFSAERLKGVDSTLKIQPAKLEDSAVYLCASSPYRSVEAGELFFGEGSRLTVL.

The rearrangement links TRBV28 to TRBJ1-5, with TRBD1 matching over 10 bases. The CDR3 is 14 residues long. Trimming cost V 10 bases and J 7 bases; bases outside gene matches: 10. Looked up from germline, CDR1 is MDHEN and CDR2 is SYDVKM. This CDR3 is CATWTGGVWQPQHF. For the CDR3, the DNA is TGTGCCACTTGGACAGGGGGAGTTTGGCAGCCCCAGCATTTT.

The rearrangement links TRBV5-4 to TRBJ1-6; 9 nucleotides line up with TRBD1. Germline assignment: CDR1 SGHNT and CDR2 YYREEE (reference sequence). The CDR3 contains 15 residues. Trimming removed 5 bases from V and 10 bases from J; junction bases left unmatched: 10. CDR3 protein: CASRYGQGSRSPLHF. CDR3 coding DNA: TGTGCCAGCAGATATGGACAGGGGAGTAGATCACCCCTCCACTTT.

This rearrangement joins TRBV19 to TRBJ2-1; maybe TRBD2 (5 bases). Germline CDR1 LNHDA, CDR2 SQIVND (reference sequence). V lost 7 bases and J lost 7, with 14 bases in between. This CDR3 has 13 residues. CDR3 sequence: CASKELAGNEQFF. As DNA, the CDR3 is TGTGCCAGTAAGGAGCTAGCCGGGAATGAGCAGTTCTTC.

J is TRBJ1-2 and V is TRBV5-1; 9 nucleotides match TRBD1. Unmatched junction bases numbered 7, after V lost 0 bases and J lost 7 bases. Looked up from germline, CDR1 is SGHRS and CDR2 is YFSETQ. The CDR3 sequence is 15 residues long. CDR3 sequence (DNA): TGCGCCAGCAGCTTGGCCGGGACAGGGAGTGGTGGCTACACCTTC. Amino acid sequence: CASSLAGTGSGGYTF.